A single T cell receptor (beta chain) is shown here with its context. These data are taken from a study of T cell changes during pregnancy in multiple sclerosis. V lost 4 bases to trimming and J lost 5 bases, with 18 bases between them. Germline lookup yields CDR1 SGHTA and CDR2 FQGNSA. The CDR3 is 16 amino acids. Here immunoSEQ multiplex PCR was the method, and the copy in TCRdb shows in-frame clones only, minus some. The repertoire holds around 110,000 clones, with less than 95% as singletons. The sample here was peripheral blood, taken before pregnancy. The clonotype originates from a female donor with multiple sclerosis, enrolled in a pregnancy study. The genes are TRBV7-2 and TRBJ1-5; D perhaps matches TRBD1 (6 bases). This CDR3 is CASSSLNFAGDQPQHF. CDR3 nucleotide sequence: TGTGCCAGCAGCTCCCTGAATTTTGCAGGGGATCAGCCCCAGCATTTT. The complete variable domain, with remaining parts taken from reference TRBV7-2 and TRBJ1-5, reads GAGVSQSPSNKVTEKGKDVELRCDPISGHTALYWYRQSLGQGLEFLIYFQGNSAPDKSGLPSDRFSAERTGGSVSTLTIQRTQQEDSAVYLCASSSLNFAGDQPQHFGDGTRLSIL.